Presented here are 14 T cell receptor beta chains from one specimen sequenced in a study of shared clonotypes between healthy human individuals. The table came from immunoSEQ multiplex PCR; TCRdb's copy has only in-frame clones and leaves some out. Of some 790,000 clones in the sample, over 55% were seen once. Material for sequencing was memory CD4+ T cells sorted from blood. Subset in this sample: CD45RA-negative fraction. These receptors came from a woman aged 25 to 39 in good health.

This clone was detected a few times. CDR3 in DNA: TGTGCCAGCAGCAATAGCGGGAGTAACACCGGGGAGCTGTTTTTT. It yields the protein CASSNSGSNTGELFF. The rearrangement joins TRBV11-2 to TRBJ2-2, with 9 positions matching TRBD2. With 5 bases clipped from V and 2 bases from J, the junction kept 3 bases outside the gene matches. This CDR3 is built from 15 residues. CDR1 is SGHAT, CDR2 FQNNGV, per germline.

The V gene is TRBV7-2, the J gene TRBJ2-3; no definite D call. CDR3 length: 13 amino acids. Germline-derived CDR1 and CDR2 are SGHTA and FQGNSA. Trimming shortened V by 3 bases and J by 0 bases, and 4 bases separated the two germline ends. CDR3 residues: CASSFDSTDTQYF. DNA of the CDR3: TGTGCCAGCAGCTTTGATAGCACAGATACGCAGTATTTT.

The rearrangement joins TRBV2 to TRBJ2-3; 12 bases agree with TRBD2. CDR3 length: 14 residues. J lost 5 bases, V lost 5 bases, and 2 bases had no gene match. Germline V gives CDR1 SNHLY, CDR2 FYNNEI. This CDR3 reads CASSRLAGEDTQYF. The CDR3 DNA reads TGTGCCAGCAGTAGACTAGCGGGAGAAGATACGCAGTATTTT.

V is TRBV5-1 and J is TRBJ2-1; no reliable D call. From germline, CDR1 is SGHRS and CDR2 YFSETQ. Trimming pared 3 bases from V and 6 bases from J, leaving 10 bases between. This CDR3 spans 13 amino acids. The CDR3 DNA reads TGCGCCAGCAGCTGGTCGAGTGCCAATGAGCAGTTCTTC. This translates into CASSWSSANEQFF.

This chain links TRBV28 with TRBJ2-1, with 9 bases matching TRBD1. Germline V gene sequence: CDR1 MDHEN, CDR2 SYDVKM. With 5 bases clipped from V and 7 bases from J, the junction kept 27 bases outside the gene matches. The CDR3 sequence is 21 residues long. The CDR3 DNA sequence: TGTGCCAGCAGTCCCGACAGAACCTCGAACAGGGGGCAGGTTGTACAGAATGAGCAGTTCTTC. Amino acids: CASSPDRTSNRGQVVQNEQFF.

The CDR3 here is CASSLAGSGDIATANVLTF. As DNA, the CDR3 is TGCGCCAGCAGCTTGGCCGGTTCAGGGGACATCGCGACAGCCAACGTCCTGACTTTC. The chain links TRBV5-1 to TRBJ2-6, with a tentative D call TRBD1 (6 bases). Germline CDR1 and CDR2: SGHRS and YFSETQ. V lost 0 bases and J 7 bases, leaving 23 bases between the germline ends. CDR3 length equals 19 residues.

The J gene is TRBJ2-1, the V gene TRBV27, with D uncertain. The V gene lost 10 bases and the J gene lost 2 bases, with 15 bases spanning the gap. Per germline, CDR1 MNHEY and CDR2 SMNVEV (reference sequence). This CDR3 contains 14 residues. CDR3 loop: CATAGGGTYNEQFF. In DNA, the CDR3 is TGTGCCACCGCCGGCGGCGGCACCTACAATGAGCAGTTCTTC.

The V call is TRBV2, the J call TRBJ2-3; TRBD1 matches 7 bases. The CDR3 is 15 residues long. Germline loops: CDR1 SNHLY, CDR2 FYNNEI. Trimming removed 4 bases from V and 3 bases from J; junction bases left unmatched: 7. This CDR3 is CASSVEQGWTDTQYF. CDR3 bases: TGTGCCAGCAGTGTAGAACAGGGGTGGACAGATACGCAGTATTTT.

There are a few counts of this clone. The chain is built from TRBV7-6 and TRBJ1-4, with D possibly TRBD1 on 5 matching bases. Germline loops: CDR1 SGHVS, CDR2 FNYEAQ. This CDR3 is built from 14 residues. V was trimmed by 0 bases and J by 8 bases, leaving 10 bases between them. CDR3: CASSLAPGQEKLFF. CDR3 DNA: TGTGCCAGCAGCTTAGCACCCGGACAAGAAAAACTGTTTTTT.

J is TRBJ2-3 and V is TRBV5-5, with a possible D match to TRBD2 (5 bases). The V and J ends lost 1 base and 6 bases respectively, with 15 bases between them. This CDR3 has 15 residues. Germline V lookup: CDR1 SGHKS, CDR2 YYEKEE (reference sequence). As DNA, the CDR3 is TGTGCCAGCAGCTTGCCCTTAGGTGTAGCGGATACGCAGTATTTT. Its translation is CASSLPLGVADTQYF.

V usage is TRBV25-1 and J usage is TRBJ2-7; possibly TRBD2 for D (5 bases). The CDR3 loop spans 16 amino acids. Germline loops: CDR1 MGHDK, CDR2 SYGVNS. V dropped 1 base and J dropped 0 bases, with 13 bases sitting between them. CDR3 bases: TGTGCCAGCAGTGAATTGGATAGCGCGAGCTCCTACGAGCAGTACTTC. As protein: CASSELDSASSYEQYF.

This rearrangement joins TRBV6-5 to TRBJ2-5; D unresolved. In germline, CDR1 is MNHEY, CDR2 SVGAGI. Trimming shortened V by 6 bases and J by 5 bases, and 7 bases separated the two germline ends. This CDR3 has 11 residues. CDR3 sequence: CASRRSETQYF. The DNA for the CDR3 is TGTGCCAGCAGACGGAGTGAGACCCAGTACTTC.

The J gene is TRBJ2-2, the V gene TRBV28; D remains ambiguous. This CDR3 contains 12 residues. Trimming removed 2 bases at V and 7 bases at J, with 5 bases between. Germline V lookup: CDR1 MDHEN, CDR2 SYDVKM. The CDR3: CASSLKHGELFF. CDR3 in DNA: TGTGCCAGCAGTTTAAAACACGGGGAGCTGTTTTTT.

This clone came up once. The rearrangement links TRBV28 to TRBJ2-5; D might be TRBD1 (5 bases). The CDR3 consists of 17 residues. Trimming removed 3 bases at V and 5 bases at J, with 22 bases between. From germline, CDR1 is MDHEN and CDR2 SYDVKM. This CDR3 is CASSFRSRLWGKETQYF. The DNA for the CDR3 is TGTGCCAGCAGTTTTCGGTCGAGGCTCTGGGGCAAGGAGACCCAGTACTTC.